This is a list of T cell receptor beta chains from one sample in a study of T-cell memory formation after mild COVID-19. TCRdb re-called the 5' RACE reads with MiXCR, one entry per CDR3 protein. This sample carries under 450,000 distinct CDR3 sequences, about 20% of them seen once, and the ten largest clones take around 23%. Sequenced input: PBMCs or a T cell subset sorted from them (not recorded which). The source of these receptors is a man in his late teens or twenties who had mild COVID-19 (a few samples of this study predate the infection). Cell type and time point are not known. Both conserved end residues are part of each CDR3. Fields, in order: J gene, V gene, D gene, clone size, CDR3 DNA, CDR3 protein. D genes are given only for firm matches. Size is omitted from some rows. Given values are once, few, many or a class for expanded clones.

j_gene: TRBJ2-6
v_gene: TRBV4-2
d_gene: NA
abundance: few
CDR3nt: TGTGCCAGCAGCCAAAAGGGCCTCTCTGGGGCCAACGTCCTGACTTTC
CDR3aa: CASSQKGLSGANVLTF

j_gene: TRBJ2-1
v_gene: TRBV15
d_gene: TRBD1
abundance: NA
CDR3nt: TGTGCCACCAGCAGTTGGACAGGTTGGGACTCCTACAATGAGCAGTTCTTC
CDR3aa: CATSSWTGWDSYNEQFF

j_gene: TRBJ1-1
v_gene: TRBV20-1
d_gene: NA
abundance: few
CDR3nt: TGCAGTGCTAGAACTCGGGACCTGAACACTGAAGCTTTCTTT
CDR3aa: CSARTRDLNTEAFF

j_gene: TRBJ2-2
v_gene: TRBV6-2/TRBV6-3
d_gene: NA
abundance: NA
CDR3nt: TGTGCCAGCAGTGCCTTTTGGGCAGCGAACACCGGGGAGCTGTTTTTT
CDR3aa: CASSAFWAANTGELFF

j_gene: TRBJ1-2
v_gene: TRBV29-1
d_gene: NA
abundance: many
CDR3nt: TGCAGCGGCCTACAGGGCCCTAGTGGCTACACCTTC
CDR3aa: CSGLQGPSGYTF

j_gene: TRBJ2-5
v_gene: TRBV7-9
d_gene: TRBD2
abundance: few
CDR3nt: TGTGCCAGCAGCTTAAGGGGGACTAGCGGGGGCCCGCAAGAGACCCAGTACTTC
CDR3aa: CASSLRGTSGGPQETQYF

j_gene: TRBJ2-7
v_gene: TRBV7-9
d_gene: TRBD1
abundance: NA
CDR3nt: TGTGCCAGCAGCGTCACCGCCGGGACAGACTCCTACGAGCAGTACTTC
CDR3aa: CASSVTAGTDSYEQYF

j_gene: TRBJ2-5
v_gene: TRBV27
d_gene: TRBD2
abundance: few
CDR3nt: TGTGCCAGCAGTTTACGCGCGGGGGGGGATCAAGAGACCCAGTACTTC
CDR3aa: CASSLRAGGDQETQYF

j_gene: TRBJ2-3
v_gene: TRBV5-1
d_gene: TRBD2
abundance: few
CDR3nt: TGCGCCAGCAGCTTGAGCCTCGCGGGGGGGCCCCCAGATACGCAGTATTTT
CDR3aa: CASSLSLAGGPPDTQYF

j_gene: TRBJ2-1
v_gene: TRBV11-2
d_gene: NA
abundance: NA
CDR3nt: TGTGCCAGCAGCGAAATCAGGGGAGCCAACTCCTACAATGAGCAGTTCTTC
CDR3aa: CASSEIRGANSYNEQFF

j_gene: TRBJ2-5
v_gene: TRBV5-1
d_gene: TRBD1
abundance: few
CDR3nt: TGCGCCAGCAGCCCAGGGACAGGGAAGGAGGAGACCCAGTACTTC
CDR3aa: CASSPGTGKEETQYF

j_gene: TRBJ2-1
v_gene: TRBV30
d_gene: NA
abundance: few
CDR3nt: TGTGCCTGGAGTGTTAGGATTGAGCAGTTCTTC
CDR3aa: CAWSVRIEQFF

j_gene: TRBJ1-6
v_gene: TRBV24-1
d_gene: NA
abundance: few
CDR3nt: TGTGCCACCAGTGCCTTAGCGGATTCACCCCTCCACTTT
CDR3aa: CATSALADSPLHF

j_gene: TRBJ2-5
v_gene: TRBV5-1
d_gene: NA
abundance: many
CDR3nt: TGCGCCAGCAGCCCATCGTCTACAGAAGAGACCCAGTACTTC
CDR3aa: CASSPSSTEETQYF

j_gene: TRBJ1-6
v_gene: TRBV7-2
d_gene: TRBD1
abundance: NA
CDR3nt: TGTGCCAGCAGCGCCCAGACAGGGGCTGGATCACCCCTCCACTTT
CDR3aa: CASSAQTGAGSPLHF

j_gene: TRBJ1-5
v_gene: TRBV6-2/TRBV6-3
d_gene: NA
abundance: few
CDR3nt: TGTGCCAGCCATCTGGCGGGAGAGCCCCAGCATTTT
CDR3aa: CASHLAGEPQHF

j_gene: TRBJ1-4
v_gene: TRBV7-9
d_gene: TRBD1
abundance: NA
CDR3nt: TGTGCCAGCAGCTGGGGGACAGGGATGAATGAAAAACTGTTTTTT
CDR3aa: CASSWGTGMNEKLFF

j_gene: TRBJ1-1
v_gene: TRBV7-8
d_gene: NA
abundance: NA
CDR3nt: TGTGCCAGCAGCCAGGATCGTACTGAAGCTTTCTTT
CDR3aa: CASSQDRTEAFF

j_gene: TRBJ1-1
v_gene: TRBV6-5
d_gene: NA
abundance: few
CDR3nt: TGTGCCAGCAGTTACCAGGCAGGGTGGGGGGAAGCTTTCTTT
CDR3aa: CASSYQAGWGEAFF

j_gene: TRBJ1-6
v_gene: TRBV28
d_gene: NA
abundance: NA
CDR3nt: TGTGCCAGCAGCTCCCCGGGGGACAATTCACCCCTCCACTTT
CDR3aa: CASSSPGDNSPLHF

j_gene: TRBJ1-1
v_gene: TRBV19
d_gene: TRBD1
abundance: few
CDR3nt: TGTGCCAGTAGTATAGAGGACAGGGGATCCGAAGCTTTCTTT
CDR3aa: CASSIEDRGSEAFF

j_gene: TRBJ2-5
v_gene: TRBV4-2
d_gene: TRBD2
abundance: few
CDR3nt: TGTGCCAGCAGCGCGGGCAGCGGGGGGGCGGAGACCCAGTACTTC
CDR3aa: CASSAGSGGAETQYF

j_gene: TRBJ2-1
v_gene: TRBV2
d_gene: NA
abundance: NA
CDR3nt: TGTGCCAGCAGGGTCACCGGGGGTTTTCACAATGAGCAGTTCTTC
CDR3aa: CASRVTGGFHNEQFF

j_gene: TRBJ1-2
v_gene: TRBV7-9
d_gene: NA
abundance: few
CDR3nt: TGTGCCAGCAGCCGAACTGGACTGCTCCGCGGCTATGGCTACACCTTC
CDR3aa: CASSRTGLLRGYGYTF